These T cell receptor beta chains were read from a single sample in a study of control samples from healthy donors and cancer patients. The table came from immunoSEQ multiplex PCR; TCRdb's copy has only in-frame clones and leaves some out. The sample lists about 80,000 clones; about 88% were seen once. Specimen: blood. These receptor sequences come from a woman aged 50 to 60 in good health. Each CDR3 is given with its conserved first and last residue. Fields, in order: V gene, J gene, CDR3 protein.

>TRBV2|TRBJ2-2
CASSPYTGELFF
>TRBV11-3|TRBJ2-7
CASSSGQGAYEQYF
>TRBV2|TRBJ2-3
CASKPGLSTDTQYF
>TRBV7-8|TRBJ2-1
CASSPRLSAAEQFF
>TRBV5-1|TRBJ2-2
CASSSVRGPSGTGELFF
>TRBV24-1|TRBJ1-2
CATSAGNYGYTF
>TRBV6-5|TRBJ2-7
CASQAGFLTYEQYF
>TRBV9|TRBJ1-3
CASSLSIGGASGNTIYF
>TRBV3-1/TRBV3-2|TRBJ2-1
CASQLAGEVDEQFF
>TRBV25-1|TRBJ2-7
CASSEFPGTGLYEQYF
>TRBV25-1|TRBJ1-1
CASNHEQNTEAFF
>TRBV6-5|TRBJ2-1
CASRRGQGGLNEQFF
>TRBV6-5|TRBJ1-2
CASRSFDRVYGYTF
>TRBV25-1|TRBJ2-7
CASSGGQGPDEQYF
>TRBV5-4|TRBJ1-1
CASSFNNEAFF
>TRBV19|TRBJ1-3
CASNTGTGNTIYF
>TRBV2|TRBJ2-7
CASSEAWAPLYF
>TRBV14|TRBJ1-6
CASSQDYYRGSYNSPLHF
>TRBV29-1|TRBJ2-3
CSVAQGTSTDTQYF
>TRBV6-5|TRBJ1-4
CASSYSRGNEKLFF
>TRBV19|TRBJ1-1
CASSLQGMNTEAFF
>TRBV9|TRBJ2-4
CASSPNEAKNIQYF
>TRBV18|TRBJ2-7
CASSPGYPYEQYF
>TRBV2|TRBJ1-4
CASRPGQGSLEKLFF
>TRBV6-4|TRBJ2-6
CASSLRTGLAGANVLTF
>TRBV9|TRBJ2-1
CASSDTRVDLNEQFF
>TRBV19|TRBJ2-7
CASRKQGAIFEQYF
>TRBV15|TRBJ1-1
CATSTEAARRTEAFF